The clone carrying this TCR beta chain was observed a single time. The junction departs from germline at one end; a sequencing error may be responsible. This sample was taken from a study of blood T cell repertoires in COVID-19. How the authors handled the data: The assay estimated nucleated cells by amplifying reference gene primers. Sequencing was performed with immunoSEQ multiplex PCR; in TCRdb, only in-frame clones are kept and a portion is missing. Clone size and V and J calls were adopted from that table, with D and trimming inferred from the DNA. Here the sample spans roughly 280,000 clones, 86% being singletons. Germline CDR1 is SNHLY and CDR2 is FYNNEI. This CDR3 comprises 14 residues.

The source of this sequence is a young man with active or convalescent COVID-19. The chain recombines TRBV2 with TRBJ1-1; 7 nucleotides match TRBD1. Material: peripheral blood. The CDR3 here is CASSNDRENAEAFF. The CDR3, as DNA: TGTGCCAGCAGTAACGACAGGGAGAACGCTGAAGCTTTCTTT.